These 24 T cell receptor beta chains were all obtained from the same sample, sequenced in a study of vaccination and CD4 T cells after COVID-19. Treatment described: roughly 11-day PBMC culture with coronavirus spike peptide pools or control peptides (ViraFEST assay). An Oncomine TCR Beta short-read assay was used to sequence the DNA from cultured CD4+ T cells. TCRdb fed the PCR reads into MiXCR, producing one record per CDR3 protein. The sample shows about 6,400 distinct CDR3 sequences, around 79% of them seen only once. The antigens of these receptors remain unknown. Sequencing used CD4+ T cells from blood, cultured in vitro. The receptors come from a human donor who had recovered from COVID-19.

The chain links TRBV7-6 to TRBJ1-4, with D maybe TRBD1 (5 bases). V dropped 0 bases and J dropped 8 bases, with 13 bases sitting between them. The length of the CDR3 is 15 residues. CDR1 SGHVS and CDR2 FNYEAQ come from the germline V gene. CDR3 residues: CASSLAQGTREKLFF. The CDR3, as DNA: TGTGCCAGCAGCTTAGCGCAGGGAACGCGGGAAAAACTGTTTTTT.

The chain recombines TRBV7-8 with TRBJ2-2, with TRBD1 as a possible D gene (6 bases). The germline V and J ends were trimmed by 8 bases and 4 bases, with 14 bases remaining between them. CDR1 is SGHVS and CDR2 is FQNEAQ in the germline V gene. This CDR3 comprises 14 residues. The DNA of the CDR3 is TGTGCCAGCGGCAGGGGATCCGGCACCGGGGAGCTGTTTTTT. Translating gives CASGRGSGTGELFF.

The rearrangement joins TRBV6-2 or TRBV6-3 to TRBJ2-3, with 8 positions matching TRBD1. CDR3 length equals 16 residues. CDR1 and CDR2 from the germline V gene are MNHEY and SVGEGT. V lost 0 bases to trimming and J lost 1 base; unmatched junction nucleotides: 3. The CDR3 is CASSYSPGQGTDTQYF. CDR3 in DNA: TGTGCCAGCAGTTACTCTCCGGGACAGGGCACAGATACGCAGTATTTT.

V gene TRBV6-1 combines with J gene TRBJ2-3; TRBD2 agrees at 13 bases. Per the germline V gene, CDR1 is MNHNS and CDR2 is SASEGT. After removal of 5 bases from V and 4 bases from J, the junction contained 3 bases not matched to a gene. The CDR3 has 15 residues. The CDR3 sequence is CASSPGLAGSDTQYF. As DNA, the CDR3 is TGTGCCAGCAGTCCGGGACTAGCGGGATCAGATACGCAGTATTTT.

The V call is TRBV6-2 or TRBV6-3, the J call TRBJ2-2, with 7 bases matching TRBD1. This CDR3 contains 14 residues. Trimming took 10 bases from V and 5 from J; bases not matched to a gene: 10. Germline CDR1 reads MNHEY; CDR2 reads SVGEGT. CDR3 in DNA: TGTGCCACGTTGGGGCAACAGGGGACCGGGGAGCTGTTTTTT. Its translation is CATLGQQGTGELFF.

The gene calls are TRBV7-9 and TRBJ1-4, with a possible D match to TRBD1 (5 bases). Per the germline V gene, CDR1 is SEHNR and CDR2 is FQNEAQ (reference sequence). V was trimmed by 3 bases and J by 8 bases, leaving 10 bases between them. The CDR3 has 13 residues. CDR3 bases: TGTGCCAGCAGCTTCGGGGCTGGGGAAAAACTGTTTTTT. As protein: CASSFGAGEKLFF.

The V gene is TRBV10-3, the J gene TRBJ1-2; 8 bases are a match to TRBD1. Unmatched junction bases numbered 10, after V lost 0 bases and J lost 7 bases. The V gene's germline CDR1 is ENHRY and CDR2 SYGVKD. The CDR3 spans 16 residues. The CDR3 sequence: CAISESYRGSSSGYTF. As DNA, the CDR3 is TGTGCCATCAGTGAGTCGTACAGGGGGTCATCAAGTGGCTACACCTTC.

CDR3 protein: CASSGGGRTDTQYF. The CDR3 DNA follows: TGTGCCAGCAGTGGGGGAGGGAGGACAGATACGCAGTATTTT. The chain combines TRBV6-1 with TRBJ2-3, with 7 nucleotides matching TRBD2. Germline CDR1 MNHNS, CDR2 SASEGT. This CDR3 is built from 14 residues. V was clipped by 4 bases and J by 3 bases; unmatched bases: 4.

The chain has TRBV20-1 and TRBJ1-5; TRBD1 matches 11 bases. This CDR3 has 16 residues. V dropped 0 bases and J dropped 5; count of bases not matched to a gene: 6. In germline, CDR1 is DFQATT, CDR2 SNEGSKA (reference sequence). The CDR3 spells CSARDRTGGSHQPQHF. CDR3 bases: TGCAGTGCTAGAGACCGGACAGGGGGCTCTCATCAGCCCCAGCATTTT.

This rearrangement joins TRBV20-1 to TRBJ2-2, with no clear D. Trimming took off 2 bases at V and 4 bases at J, with 17 bases between the two ends. Germline assignment: CDR1 DFQATT and CDR2 SNEGSKA (reference sequence). This CDR3 comprises 16 residues. CDR3 in amino acids: CSARLVGLRTTGELFF. The CDR3 coding sequence is TGCAGTGCTAGACTTGTGGGTTTGCGGACCACCGGGGAGCTGTTTTTT.

The rearrangement joins TRBV6-5 to TRBJ2-3, with D maybe TRBD2 (6 bases). V lost 0 bases, J lost 0 bases, and 10 bases lay in between. The CDR3 runs to 16 residues. Looked up from germline, CDR1 is MNHEY and CDR2 is SVGAGI. The CDR3 loop reads CASSYSSRGSTDTQYF. The CDR3 DNA is TGTGCCAGCAGTTACTCGAGTCGGGGGAGCACAGATACGCAGTATTTT.

This clonotype was recorded once. The CDR3 here is CASNRGGRTFSYEQYF. CDR3 sequence (DNA): TGTGCCAGCAATCGCGGCGGGAGGACCTTCTCCTACGAGCAGTACTTC. The J gene is TRBJ2-7, the V gene TRBV6-2 or TRBV6-3, with 8 bases aligning to TRBD2. The V gene's germline CDR1 is MNHEY and CDR2 SVGEGT. V was pared by 7 bases and J by 0 bases, with 11 bases of the junction left unmatched. The length of the CDR3 is 16 residues.

V and J are TRBV2 and TRBJ1-2, with 11 positions matching TRBD1. V shed 6 bases and J 5 bases; nucleotides not matched to a gene: 2. CDR1 and CDR2 from the germline V gene are SNHLY and FYNNEI. The CDR3 length is 13 residues. CDR3 bases: TGTGCCAGCAGGGACAGGGGGCGTTATGGCTACACCTTC. It specifies CASRDRGRYGYTF. Based on the CDR3 plus reference TRBV2 and TRBJ1-2, the full variable domain is EPEVTQTPSHQVTQMGQEVILRCVPISNHLYFYWYRQILGQKVEFLVSFYNNEISEKSEIFDDQFSVERPDGSNFTLKIRSTKLEDSAMYFCASRDRGRYGYTFGSGTRLTVV.

V is TRBV4-2 and J is TRBJ1-2; D remains unclear. Germline CDR1 is LGHNA and CDR2 is YNFKEQ. V lost 1 base, J lost 8 bases, and 14 bases lay in between. The CDR3 is made up of 14 amino acids. CDR3 nucleotides: TGTGCCAGCAGCCAAGGCATTCTCGGAGCCGGCTACACCTTC. Translating it yields CASSQGILGAGYTF.

The chain recombines TRBV25-1 with TRBJ1-4; 10 nucleotides agree with TRBD1. V lost 4 bases and J lost 0; bases outside the gene matches: 5. Per germline, CDR1 MGHDK and CDR2 SYGVNS. The CDR3 loop spans 17 amino acids. This chain's CDR3 is CASSASGTGATNEKLFF. The CDR3 nucleotides read TGTGCCAGCAGTGCATCCGGGACAGGGGCAACTAATGAAAAACTGTTTTTT.

The rearrangement uses TRBV20-1 and TRBJ1-2; D is unclear. This CDR3 has 15 amino acids. V was pared by 3 bases and J by 8 bases, with 22 bases between. Germline CDR1 reads DFQATT; CDR2 reads SNEGSKA (reference sequence). In DNA, the CDR3 is TGCAGTGCTAGTAGTGGTCATGCCGGTGAACACGGCTACACCTTC. Its translation: CSASSGHAGEHGYTF.

The chain recombines TRBV20-1 with TRBJ2-3; no clear D gene. V lost 2 bases to trimming and J lost 2 bases, with 8 bases between them. CDR3 size: 13 residues. Germline V gene lookup returns CDR1 DFQATT and CDR2 SNEGSKA (reference sequence). The CDR3, as DNA: TGCAGTGCTAGAAGAAGCGCCACAGATACGCAGTATTTT. Its translation: CSARRSATDTQYF.

V and J are TRBV6-2 or TRBV6-3 and TRBJ1-2; D is possibly TRBD1 (6 bases). Trimming left V 11 bases short and J 8 bases short, with 21 bases between. This CDR3 has 13 amino acids. Germline V lookup: CDR1 MNHEY, CDR2 SVGEGT. The CDR3 DNA sequence: TGTGCCGGATCCCCCGCGGGGGCGTCGGGCTACACCTTC. Amino acid sequence: CAGSPAGASGYTF.

By sample share, this clonotype is large. The rearrangement links TRBV6-5 to TRBJ1-5; 9 positions agree with TRBD1. The CDR3 is 15 amino acids. V shed 0 bases and J 9 bases; nucleotides not matched to a gene: 6. Germline CDR1 is MNHEY and CDR2 is SVGAGI. CDR3 sequence: CASSYSQGAWGPQHF. The CDR3 region has the DNA TGTGCCAGCAGTTACTCACAGGGGGCTTGGGGGCCCCAGCATTTT.

This clonotype was seen once. The chain employs TRBV7-2 and TRBJ2-2; D uncertain. This CDR3 comprises 14 residues. Trimming removed 1 base at V and 6 bases at J, with 9 bases between. Germline V gene lookup returns CDR1 SGHTA and CDR2 FQGNSA. The CDR3 nucleotides are TGTGCCAGCAGCTTAGTCCCAGGTCCCGGGGAGCTGTTTTTT. This encodes CASSLVPGPGELFF. Using reference TRBV7-2 and TRBJ2-2 for the parts outside the CDR3, the full variable domain is GAGVSQSPSNKVTEKGKDVELRCDPISGHTALYWYRQSLGQGLEFLIYFQGNSAPDKSGLPSDRFSAERTGGSVSTLTIQRTQQEDSAVYLCASSLVPGPGELFFGEGSRLTVL.

Only a few counts were recorded for this clonotype. The chain has TRBV7-2 and TRBJ1-3; weak D call: TRBD1 (5 bases). The CDR3 contains 16 residues. The germline V gene has CDR1 SGHTA and CDR2 FQGNSA. Trimming pared 1 base from V and 4 bases from J, leaving 14 bases between. This chain's CDR3 is CASSLGQSRGGNTIYF. CDR3 nucleotides: TGTGCCAGCAGCTTAGGACAGAGTCGGGGCGGAAACACCATATATTTT.

The chain employs TRBV6-2 or TRBV6-3 and TRBJ2-5; unclear D gene. V lost 4 bases and J 2 bases, leaving 5 bases between the germline ends. Germline assignment: CDR1 MNHEY and CDR2 SVGEGT. This CDR3 has 12 residues. CDR3 sequence (DNA): TGTGCCAGCAGTTTAAAGCAAGAGACCCAGTACTTC. Translation gives CASSLKQETQYF.

Only one count was recorded for this clonotype. The chain employs TRBV19 and TRBJ1-5; maybe TRBD1 (6 bases). V was pared by 1 base and J by 6 bases, with 22 bases between. The CDR3 is made up of 18 amino acids. Germline CDR1 reads LNHDA; CDR2 reads SQIVND (reference sequence). CDR3 protein: CASSIGLRGQGQGQPQHF. Written as DNA, the CDR3 is TGTGCCAGTAGTATAGGCCTCAGGGGCCAGGGACAAGGTCAGCCCCAGCATTTT. Full variable domain (rest looked up from reference TRBV19 and TRBJ1-5): DGGITQSPKYLFRKEGQNVTLSCEQNLNHDAMYWYRQDPGQGLRLIYYSQIVNDFQKGDIAEGYSVSREKKESFPLTVTSAQKNPTAFYLCASSIGLRGQGQGQPQHFGDGTRLSIL.

The V call is TRBV6-2 or TRBV6-3, the J call TRBJ2-7; 12 bases are a match to TRBD2. There are 16 residues in the CDR3. The V segment lost 0 bases and the J segment 3 bases; nucleotides outside the gene matches: 3. From germline, CDR1 is MNHEY and CDR2 SVGEGT. For the CDR3, the DNA is TGTGCCAGCAGTTACTCGATGACTAGCGGGAGCTACGAGCAGTACTTC. Its translation: CASSYSMTSGSYEQYF.